The entry below describes one T cell receptor beta chain. CDR1 is DFQATT, CDR2 SNEGSKA, per germline (reference sequence). With 0 bases clipped from V and 10 bases from J, the junction kept 11 bases outside the gene matches. The CDR3 spans 17 residues. Arm-PCR of CDR3 regions and iRepertoire HTBI primers were the basis on which TCR beta libraries were built. TCRdb recomputed calls from the multiplex PCR reads with MiXCR, one row per CDR3 protein. This sample has fewer than 650,000 distinct CDR3 sequences; roughly 16% occur once, and the top ten carry 15% to 20%. The time point was: newly diagnosed GD, antithyroid drugs for less than 3 months. Making the TCR library involved RNA that had been extracted from PBMCs. This record belongs to a study of regulatory T cells in long-lasting Graves disease. These data also formed part of another study, on T cells in Graves' hyperthyroidism and ophthalmopathy. As that study records: RT-PCR in the first round (using the HTBI primer set) targeted the TCR CDR3. It was a median around 6 months before onset that the model predicted ophthalmopathy.

The sequenced sample was peripheral blood mononuclear cells (PBMCs), obtained at new diagnosis, from a patient treated with antithyroid drugs. The receptor was isolated from a woman aged 30 to 39 with Graves disease. The rearrangement links TRBV20-1 to TRBJ2-1; 14 bases are shared with TRBD2. CDR3 protein: CSARDRLAGGPRYEQFF. CDR3 nucleotides: TGCAGTGCTAGAGACCGACTAGCGGGAGGGCCCAGATACGAGCAGTTCTTC.